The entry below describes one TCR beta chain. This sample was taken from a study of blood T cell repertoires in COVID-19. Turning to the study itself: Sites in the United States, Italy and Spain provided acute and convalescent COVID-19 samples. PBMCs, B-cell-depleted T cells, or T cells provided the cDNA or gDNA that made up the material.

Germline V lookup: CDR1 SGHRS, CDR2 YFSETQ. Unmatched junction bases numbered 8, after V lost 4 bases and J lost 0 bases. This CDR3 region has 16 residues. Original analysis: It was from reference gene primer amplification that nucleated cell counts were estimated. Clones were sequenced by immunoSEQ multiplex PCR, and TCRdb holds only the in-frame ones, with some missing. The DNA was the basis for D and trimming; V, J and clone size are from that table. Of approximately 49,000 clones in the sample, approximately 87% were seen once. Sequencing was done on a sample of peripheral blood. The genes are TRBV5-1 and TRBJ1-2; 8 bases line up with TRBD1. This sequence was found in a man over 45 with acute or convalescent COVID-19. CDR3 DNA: TGCGCCAGCAGCATAATCGGGACAGGAACTAACTATGGCTACACCTTC. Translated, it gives CASSIIGTGTNYGYTF.